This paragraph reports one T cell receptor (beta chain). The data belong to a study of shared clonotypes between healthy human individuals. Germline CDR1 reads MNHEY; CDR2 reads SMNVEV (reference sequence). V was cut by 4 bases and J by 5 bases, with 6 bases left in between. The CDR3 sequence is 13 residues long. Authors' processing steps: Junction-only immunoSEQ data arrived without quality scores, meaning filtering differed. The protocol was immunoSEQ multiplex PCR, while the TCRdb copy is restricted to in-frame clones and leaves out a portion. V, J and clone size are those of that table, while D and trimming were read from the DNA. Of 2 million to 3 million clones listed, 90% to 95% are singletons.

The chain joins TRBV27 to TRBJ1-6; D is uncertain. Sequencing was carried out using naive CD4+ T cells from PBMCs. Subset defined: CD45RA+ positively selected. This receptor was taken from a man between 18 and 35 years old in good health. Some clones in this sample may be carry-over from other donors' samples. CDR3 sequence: CASSSQNNSPLHF. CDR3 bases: TGTGCCAGCAGTTCACAGAATAATTCACCCCTCCACTTT.